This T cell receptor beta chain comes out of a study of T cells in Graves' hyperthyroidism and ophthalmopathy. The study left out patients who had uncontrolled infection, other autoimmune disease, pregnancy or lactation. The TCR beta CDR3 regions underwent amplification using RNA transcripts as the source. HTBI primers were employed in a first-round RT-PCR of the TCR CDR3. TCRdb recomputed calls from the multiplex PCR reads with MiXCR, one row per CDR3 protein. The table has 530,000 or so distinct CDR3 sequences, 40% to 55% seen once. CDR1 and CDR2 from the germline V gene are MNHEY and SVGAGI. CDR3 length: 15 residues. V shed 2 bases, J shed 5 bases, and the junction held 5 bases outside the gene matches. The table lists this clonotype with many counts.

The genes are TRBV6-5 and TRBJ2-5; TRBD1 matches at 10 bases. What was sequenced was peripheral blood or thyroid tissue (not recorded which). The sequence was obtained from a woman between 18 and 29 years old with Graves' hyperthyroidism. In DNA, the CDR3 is TGTGCCAGCAGTTACGGGACAGGGGAGGGTGAGACCCAGTACTTC. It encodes CASSYGTGEGETQYF.